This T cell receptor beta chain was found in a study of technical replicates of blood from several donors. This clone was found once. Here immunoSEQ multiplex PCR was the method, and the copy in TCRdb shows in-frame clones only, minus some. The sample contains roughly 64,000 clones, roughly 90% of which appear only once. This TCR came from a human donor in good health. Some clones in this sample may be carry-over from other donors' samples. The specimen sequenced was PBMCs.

CDR3 region: CASSQTSGKSYNEQFF. For the CDR3, the DNA is TGTGCCAGCAGCCAAACTAGCGGCAAGTCTTACAATGAGCAGTTCTTC. This chain connects TRBV7-2 to TRBJ2-1; 8 bases match TRBD2. The CDR3 runs to 16 residues. Unmatched junction bases numbered 10, after V lost 5 bases and J lost 4 bases. Germline CDR1 and CDR2: SGHTA and FQGNSA.